This TCR beta chain was observed in a study of blood T cell repertoires in COVID-19. Across the whole study: Donors in Cohort 3 who had recovered were those with two negative PCRs, healthcare professional clearance, or resolution of their symptoms. Sites across the United States, Italy and Spain contributed samples from acute and convalescent COVID-19.

The repertoire was sequenced with immunoSEQ multiplex PCR; TCRdb's copy has only in-frame clones and lacks some. Here the sample spans roughly 340,000 clones, 80% to 90% being singletons. The ends lost 1 base at V and 3 bases at J; junction bases unmatched: 7. The CDR3 extends over 17 amino acids. Germline CDR1 is SGHAT and CDR2 is FQNNGV. This receptor was identified in a man between 35 and 55 years old in a cohort exposed to, infected with or recovered from COVID-19 (not recorded which). Input material: PBMCs or T cells enriched from blood (not recorded which). The chain carries TRBV11-2 and TRBJ2-5; TRBD2 agrees at 11 bases. CDR3 residues: CASSLGNSGRAKETQYF. Written as DNA, the CDR3 is TGTGCCAGCAGCTTAGGGAATAGCGGGAGGGCCAAAGAGACCCAGTACTTC.